Listed below are T cell receptor beta chains from one sample, sequenced in a study of shared clonotypes between healthy human individuals. Method: immunoSEQ multiplex PCR; TCRdb's copy keeps in-frame clones and lacks some. The table has around 330,000 clones, around 72% seen once. The sequencing sample was made of memory CD4+ T cells sorted from blood. The receptors were gathered from a man aged 25 to 45 in good health. The CDR3 runs from the conserved cysteine through the conserved F or W. The D gene is left open where the match is weak. Clone size appears in some rows only: once, few, many, or a class for an expanded clone.

TGCGCCAGCAGCTTGGGATGGGCGGCGCCCGAGCAGTTCTTC CASSLGWAAPEQFF TRBJ2-1 TRBV5-1 - -
TGTGCCAGCAGTGACTCCCTGGTGGGAGGGGAGACCCAGTACTTC CASSDSLVGGETQYF TRBJ2-5 TRBV6-1 - TRBD2
TGTGCCATCAAGTACGGGACATCCTACAATGAGCAGTTCTTC CAIKYGTSYNEQFF TRBJ2-1 TRBV10-3 - -
TGTGCCAGCAGCAGAGATAGCAATCAGCCCCAGCATTTT CASSRDSNQPQHF TRBJ1-5 TRBV7-6 - -
TGTGCCAGCTCACCACCGAGGACTAGCGGTAGTGGAGATGAGCAGTTCTTC CASSPPRTSGSGDEQFF TRBJ2-1 TRBV18 - TRBD2
TGTGCCAGCAGTCTAAACCCGGGACAGGTAGGCAATCAGCCCCAGCATTTT CASSLNPGQVGNQPQHF TRBJ1-5 TRBV28 once TRBD1
TGTGCCAGCTCACGGGACGGCACCTACAATGAGCAGTTCTTC CASSRDGTYNEQFF TRBJ2-1 TRBV18 - -
TGCGCCAGCAGCCCCCAGGTGGGCCAGGGGAATTACGAGCAGTACTTC CASSPQVGQGNYEQYF TRBJ2-7 TRBV4-1 - -
TGTGCCAGCAGTGAATCTAGGTACGAGCAGTACTTC CASSESRYEQYF TRBJ2-7 TRBV6-1 - -
TGTGCCAGTAGTATTCTTCCGGGCTCAGCAACCGACGAGCAGTACTTC CASSILPGSATDEQYF TRBJ2-7 TRBV19 - -
TGTGCCATCAGTGACGGGTACAGGGCTAACTATGGCTACACCTTC CAISDGYRANYGYTF TRBJ1-2 TRBV10-3 - -
TGTGCCAGCAGCTTGGGCGCTTTAGCAAGTGGCAATGAGCAGTTCTTC CASSLGALASGNEQFF TRBJ2-1 TRBV5-4 - -
TGTGCCAGTAGTATTCGTAAGAGTGGGGCCAATCAGCCCCAGCATTTT CASSIRKSGANQPQHF TRBJ1-5 TRBV19 - -
TGTGCCTGGAGTGCGGCAAGCGGGGAGCTGTTTTTT CAWSAASGELFF TRBJ2-2 TRBV30 - -
TGTGCCAGCAAAGGGCAGGGAATTAAGGGCGAGCAGTACTTC CASKGQGIKGEQYF TRBJ2-7 TRBV7-9 - -
TGTGCCAGCAGCCCCAGGGGGCGGGGCACAGATACGCAGTATTTT CASSPRGRGTDTQYF TRBJ2-3 TRBV7-3 - TRBD1
TGTGCCATCAGTGAGTCGAGACAGGGACGGACTGAAGCTTTCTTT CAISESRQGRTEAFF TRBJ1-1 TRBV10-3 - TRBD1
TGCGCCAGCAGCTTCGGAAAAGGGAGCACCATATATTTT CASSFGKGSTIYF TRBJ1-3 TRBV5-1 few -
TGTGCCAGCAGCTTAGATGGGACAGGGGGCGCCCAGCATTTT CASSLDGTGGAQHF TRBJ1-5 TRBV7-9 - TRBD1
TGTGCCAGCTCCCCAACCGCAGACTACGAGCAGTACTTC CASSPTADYEQYF TRBJ2-7 TRBV18 - -
TGTGCCAGCAGCCAAAGACAAGACCGAAATAACTATGGCTACACCTTC CASSQRQDRNNYGYTF TRBJ1-2 TRBV7-9 - -
TGTGCCAGCTCACAGGAGGATTTTGGAGACGAGCAGTACTTC CASSQEDFGDEQYF TRBJ2-7 TRBV18 - -
TGTGCCAGCAGCAGCGTACTAACAGATACGCAGTATTTT CASSSVLTDTQYF TRBJ2-3 TRBV9 few -
TGTGCCAGCAGCCATGGACTAACTAATGAGCAGTTCTTC CASSHGLTNEQFF TRBJ2-1 TRBV11-2 once -
TGTGCCAGCACTCCTAGCGGGAGAAATGAGCAGTTCTTC CASTPSGRNEQFF TRBJ2-1 TRBV5-4 - TRBD2
TGTGCCATCACCCAGACCGGGAGCGATACGCAGTATTTT CAITQTGSDTQYF TRBJ2-3 TRBV10-3 - -
TGTGCCAGCAGCCTGACTGGAATCTCCTACAATGAGCAGTTCTTC CASSLTGISYNEQFF TRBJ2-1 TRBV5-4 - -
TGTGCCAGCAGTTTGCAACAGGCAAAGAATTTT CASSLQQAKNF TRBJ1-5 TRBV28 - -
TGTGCCAGCAGTGAAAGGACAGGACGCATGAACACTGAAGCTTTCTTT CASSERTGRMNTEAFF TRBJ1-1 TRBV6-1 - TRBD1
TGTGCCAGCAGTGAATATTTCGTCCAGGGTGTGGCTGAAGCTTTCTTT CASSEYFVQGVAEAFF TRBJ1-1 TRBV25-1 - -
TGCGCCAGCAGCTTGGCAGGGACGTCTAGGGCCTCACCCCTCCACTTT CASSLAGTSRASPLHF TRBJ1-6 TRBV5-1 - -
TGTGCCAGCTCACCATTTATGAGGGGGCAGACTAATGAAAAACTGTTTTTT CASSPFMRGQTNEKLFF TRBJ1-4 TRBV18 - TRBD1
TGTGCCAGCACGGCGCGTTACAATGAGCAGTTCTTC CASTARYNEQFF TRBJ2-1 TRBV25-1 - -
TGTGCCAGTACCCGACAGGGGGTCACTGAAGCTTTCTTT CASTRQGVTEAFF TRBJ1-1 TRBV19 - TRBD1
TGTGCCAGCAGGGACCCAGGGGCCTACGAGCAGTACTTC CASRDPGAYEQYF TRBJ2-7 TRBV28 - -
TGTGCCAGCAGCCTGATAACTTACGAGCAGTACTTC CASSLITYEQYF TRBJ2-7 TRBV28 - -
TGTGCCAGCACTAGCGGGAGGGCCACAGATACGCAGTATTTT CASTSGRATDTQYF TRBJ2-3 TRBV6-1 - TRBD2
TGTGCCAGCAGCCCCTCTGGAAACACCATATATTTT CASSPSGNTIYF TRBJ1-3 TRBV9 - -
TGTGCCAGCAGTTCCCCGGGGCTAGCGGGGGGCTACGAGCAGTACTTC CASSSPGLAGGYEQYF TRBJ2-7 TRBV28 - TRBD2
TGTGCCAGTAGTATAGACTCAGGGAGCTCCTACAATGAGCAGTTCTTC CASSIDSGSSYNEQFF TRBJ2-1 TRBV19 - -
TGTGCCAGCAGCTTATCTCAGGGAATCATGAACACTGAAGCTTTCTTT CASSLSQGIMNTEAFF TRBJ1-1 TRBV11-2 - -
TGTGCCAGCAGTTTGGGGGGCGCCGCTGGTGACATTCAGTACTTC CASSLGGAAGDIQYF TRBJ2-4 TRBV27 many -
TGCGCCAGCAGCTATGGGACTAGCGGCCCCACTGAGCAGTTCTTC CASSYGTSGPTEQFF TRBJ2-1 TRBV5-1 - TRBD2
TGTGCCAGCAGGCGACTGGATTCCTACGAGCAGTACTTC CASRRLDSYEQYF TRBJ2-7 TRBV6-6 - -
TGCGCCAGCAGCTTGGGCAGGGTAGGAGAGAAAGAGACCCAGTACTTC CASSLGRVGEKETQYF TRBJ2-5 TRBV5-1 - -